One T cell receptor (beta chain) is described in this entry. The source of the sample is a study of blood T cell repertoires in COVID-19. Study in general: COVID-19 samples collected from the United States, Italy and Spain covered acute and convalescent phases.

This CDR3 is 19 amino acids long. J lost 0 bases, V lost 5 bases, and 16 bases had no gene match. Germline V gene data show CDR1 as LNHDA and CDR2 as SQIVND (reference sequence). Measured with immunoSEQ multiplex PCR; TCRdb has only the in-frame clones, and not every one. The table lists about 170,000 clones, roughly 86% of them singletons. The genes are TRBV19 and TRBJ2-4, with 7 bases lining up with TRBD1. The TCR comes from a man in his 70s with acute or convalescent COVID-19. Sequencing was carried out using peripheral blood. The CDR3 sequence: CASSSALYEGALAKNIQYF. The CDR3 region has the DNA TGTGCCAGTAGTTCGGCGTTATACGAGGGGGCCCTAGCCAAAAACATTCAGTACTTC.